These 25 T cell receptor beta chains were sequenced from one sample in a study of cytomegalovirus exposure and HLA in healthy donors. Use of 60 Vbeta and 13 Jbeta primers characterized the PCR. The repertoire was sequenced with immunoSEQ multiplex PCR; TCRdb's copy has only in-frame clones and lacks some. The table has about 140,000 clones, approximately 80% seen once. Specimen: PBMCs. These receptors originate from a male donor in good health and CMV-seronegative.

The count of this clone is one. The chain links TRBV19 to TRBJ1-6; D is perhaps TRBD1 (5 bases). Per germline, CDR1 LNHDA and CDR2 SQIVND (reference sequence). V was shortened by 7 bases and J by 7 bases, with 11 bases between the two germline ends. This CDR3 region has 13 residues. In DNA form, the CDR3 reads TGTGCCAGTAATTGGAGGGGCAATTCACCCCTCCACTTT. Translating gives CASNWRGNSPLHF.

This chain connects TRBV6-5 to TRBJ2-7; D is perhaps TRBD1 (5 bases). Germline V CDR1 and CDR2: MNHEY, SVGAGI. V was pared by 5 bases and J by 1 base, with 6 bases between. This CDR3 contains 12 residues. CDR3 DNA sequence: TGTGCCAGCAGTAAGGGGTCCTACGAGCAGTACTTC. Translation: CASSKGSYEQYF.

This clone was detected only once. The chain combines TRBV4-1 with TRBJ2-7; the D gene is possibly TRBD2 (5 bases). The V end lost 3 bases, the J end lost 4 bases, and 13 bases lay between the germline ends. This CDR3 has 14 amino acids. CDR1 and CDR2 (germline): MGHRA, YSYEKL. Written as DNA, the CDR3 is TGCGCCAGCAGCCAGGGAGTGCCCGGGTACGAGCAGTACTTC. Its protein product is CASSQGVPGYEQYF.

This clone was counted once. V gene TRBV7-6 combines with J gene TRBJ2-5; 7 positions match TRBD2. The end of the DNA fits TRBJ2-7 better, so the J call may be wrong. The germline V gene encodes CDR1 SGHVS and CDR2 FNYEAQ. This CDR3 has 13 amino acids. The CDR3 loop is CASSLEAGDEQYF. Written as DNA, the CDR3 is TGTGCCAGCAGCTTAGAGGCGGGGGACGAGCAGTACTTC.

The genes are TRBV5-1 and TRBJ2-7, with D possibly matching TRBD2 (6 bases). CDR1 is SGHRS, CDR2 YFSETQ, per germline. The CDR3 is 13 residues long. The ends were cut back, 7 bases at V and 4 bases at J, with 15 bases in the middle. As DNA, the CDR3 is TGCGCCAGCGGCTGGGGACTGGGATACGAGCAGTACTTC. Its translation is CASGWGLGYEQYF.

J is TRBJ1-6 and V is TRBV7-2, with D perhaps TRBD1 (6 bases). Germline V gives CDR1 SGHTA, CDR2 FQGNSA. V was clipped by 0 bases and J by 11 bases, with 17 bases between them. There are 16 residues in the CDR3. The CDR3 spells CASSLAGAGESAPLHF. CDR3 nucleotide sequence: TGTGCCAGCAGCTTAGCGGGGGCAGGGGAGAGTGCACCCCTCCACTTT.

The gene calls are TRBV2 and TRBJ2-3; 8 positions match TRBD2. This CDR3 is built from 15 residues. V was clipped by 10 bases and J by 5 bases; unmatched bases: 14. The V gene's germline CDR1 is SNHLY and CDR2 FYNNEI. CDR3 region: CATGGAFLLEDTQYF. CDR3 bases: TGTGCCACCGGGGGGGCTTTCCTCTTGGAAGATACGCAGTATTTT.

This clone occurred once. The chain uses TRBV27 and TRBJ2-7; the D is unclear. The CDR3 totals 13 residues. V was trimmed by 3 bases and J by 2 bases, leaving 8 bases between them. Looked up from germline, CDR1 is MNHEY and CDR2 is SMNVEV (reference sequence). In nucleotides, the CDR3 is TGTGCCAGCAGTTTCTCTGGAGCCTACGAGCAGTACTTC. Translation gives CASSFSGAYEQYF.

This chain uses TRBV9 with TRBJ2-3, with 9 bases that match TRBD2. Looked up from germline, CDR1 is SGDLS and CDR2 is YYNGEE. The CDR3 sequence is 15 residues long. V gave up 3 bases and J gave up 3 bases; unmatched junction bases: 5. DNA for the CDR3: TGTGCCAGCAGCGGGGCGGGGGGGCAGACAGATACGCAGTATTTT. Amino acids: CASSGAGGQTDTQYF.

CDR3 DNA: TGTGCCAGCAGCTTGACAGGAGTGAACACCGGGGAGCTGTTTTTT. Protein: CASSLTGVNTGELFF. The V call is TRBV11-3, the J call TRBJ2-2, with D perhaps matching TRBD1 (6 bases). Germline V gene data show CDR1 as SGHNT and CDR2 as YENEEA. The V end lost 3 bases, the J end lost 1 base, and 9 bases lay between the germline ends. This CDR3 has 15 amino acids.

The J gene is TRBJ2-7, the V gene TRBV4-1, with D tentatively TRBD1 (6 bases). V lost 4 bases and J lost 0, with 13 bases in between. Germline assignment: CDR1 MGHRA and CDR2 YSYEKL. The CDR3 consists of 15 residues. CDR3 amino acids: CASSLRQASSYEQYF. In DNA, the CDR3 is TGCGCCAGCAGCCTACGACAGGCCAGCTCCTACGAGCAGTACTTC.

This chain joins TRBV19 and TRBJ1-5; 11 positions match TRBD1. The CDR3 is made up of 14 amino acids. Unmatched junction bases numbered 2, after V lost 8 bases and J lost 2 bases. Germline V gene sequence: CDR1 LNHDA, CDR2 SQIVND (reference sequence). CDR3 nucleotide sequence: TGTGCCAGTGGGGGACAGGGGGGCAATCAGCCCCAGCATTTT. It encodes CASGGQGGNQPQHF. The full variable domain, with the rest looked up from reference TRBV19 and TRBJ1-5, is DGGITQSPKYLFRKEGQNVTLSCEQNLNHDAMYWYRQDPGQGLRLIYYSQIVNDFQKGDIAEGYSVSREKKESFPLTVTSAQKNPTAFYLCASGGQGGNQPQHFGDGTRLSIL.

The chain uses TRBV7-2 and TRBJ2-5; D gene uncertain. Germline V gene lookup returns CDR1 SGHTA and CDR2 FQGNSA. The V gene lost 1 base and the J gene lost 5 bases, with 11 bases spanning the gap. The CDR3 runs to 14 residues. The CDR3: CASSLDHNYETQYF. CDR3 in DNA: TGTGCCAGCAGCTTAGATCATAACTATGAGACCCAGTACTTC.

The gene calls are TRBV5-6 and TRBJ2-1; 9 bases are shared with TRBD1. With 1 base clipped from V and 3 bases from J, the junction kept 2 bases outside the gene matches. CDR1 is SGHDT and CDR2 is YYEEEE in the germline V gene. CDR3 length equals 15 residues. The CDR3 bases are TGTGCCAGCAGCTTGACAGGGGGCATCTACAATGAGCAGTTCTTC. Translating gives CASSLTGGIYNEQFF.

The chain links TRBV11-2 to TRBJ2-7; D not certain. The germline CDR1 and CDR2 sequences are SGHAT and FQNNGV. The CDR3 is 12 residues long. Trimming took 8 bases from V and 3 from J, leaving 11 bases between them. CDR3 loop: CASSRPGYEQYF. The DNA of the CDR3 is TGTGCCAGCTCTCGACCGGGCTACGAGCAGTACTTC. The full variable domain, completed using reference TRBV11-2 and TRBJ2-7, is EAGVAQSPRYKIIEKRQSVAFWCNPISGHATLYWYQQILGQGPKLLIQFQNNGVVDDSQLPKDRFSAERLKGVDSTLKIQPAKLEDSAVYLCASSRPGYEQYFGPGTRLTVT.

V and J are TRBV7-2 and TRBJ1-2, with TRBD1 matching over 7 bases. Germline assignment: CDR1 SGHTA and CDR2 FQGNSA. V lost 5 bases and J lost 0; bases outside the gene matches: 6. The length of the CDR3 is 15 residues. CDR3 coding DNA: TGTGCCAGCAGCCATGACGGGACAGCTAACTATGGCTACACCTTC. Protein sequence: CASSHDGTANYGYTF.

This clone was recorded many times. This chain uses TRBV19 with TRBJ2-1; 11 bases fit TRBD1. Unmatched junction bases numbered 15, after V lost 10 bases and J lost 4 bases. The CDR3 loop spans 17 amino acids. Germline CDR1 reads LNHDA; CDR2 reads SQIVND (reference sequence). The CDR3, as DNA: TGTGCCACCCGGGACAGGGGGTCGGGGGGCCCTTACAATGAGCAGTTCTTC. Protein: CATRDRGSGGPYNEQFF.

This clone was detected only once. The chain employs TRBV18 and TRBJ1-1; D is ambiguous. Germline values: CDR1 KGHSH, CDR2 LQKENI. The CDR3 extends over 14 amino acids. V was shortened by 3 bases and J by 4 bases, with 12 bases between the two germline ends. The CDR3 DNA sequence: TGTGCCAGCTCACCCGAGGAAATTCGCACTGAAGCTTTCTTT. Translation: CASSPEEIRTEAFF.

This chain links TRBV5-1 with TRBJ1-2; no clear D gene. V lost 4 bases and J 7 bases, leaving 14 bases between the germline ends. Germline-derived CDR1 and CDR2 are SGHRS and YFSETQ. The CDR3 covers 13 residues. CDR3 sequence (DNA): TGCGCCAGCAGCCTGGACCGGCGGGCTGGCTACACCTTC. Protein sequence: CASSLDRRAGYTF.

V gene TRBV5-1 combines with J gene TRBJ2-2; a weak D match, TRBD2 (5 bases). The germline V and J ends were trimmed by 7 bases and 3 bases, with 10 bases remaining between them. This CDR3 is 13 amino acids long. The germline CDR1 and CDR2 sequences are SGHRS and YFSETQ. CDR3 coding DNA: TGCGCCAGCCGGGAAGGTCACACCGGGGAGCTGTTTTTT. Translation: CASREGHTGELFF.

This clone has only a few counts. The chain links TRBV9 to TRBJ2-5, with D perhaps TRBD2 (5 bases). V was pared by 4 bases and J by 11 bases, with 18 bases between. Germline CDR1 is SGDLS and CDR2 is YYNGEE. This CDR3 comprises 13 residues. The CDR3 DNA sequence: TGTGCCAGCAGCCCTTCGGAGGTCTTAGAGCAGTACTTC. This codes for CASSPSEVLEQYF. Filled out from reference TRBV9 and TRBJ2-5, the complete variable domain reads DSGVTQTPKHLITATGQRVTLRCSPRSGDLSVYWYQQSLDQGLQFLIQYYNGEERAKGNILERFSAQQFPDLHSELNLSSLELGDSALYFCASSPSEVLEQYFGPGTRLLVL.

The chain links TRBV4-2 to TRBJ2-3, with a possible D match to TRBD1 (6 bases). Trimming cost V 5 bases and J 3 bases, with 18 bases left between them. Germline values: CDR1 LGHNA, CDR2 YNFKEQ. The CDR3 sequence is 16 residues long. The CDR3 is CASSFGAGDATDTQYF. CDR3 bases: TGTGCCAGCAGCTTTGGGGCAGGGGATGCAACAGATACGCAGTATTTT.

The chain couples TRBV28 to TRBJ2-7; 7 positions match TRBD1. After removal of 4 bases from V and 5 bases from J, the junction contained 11 bases not matched to a gene. Per germline, CDR1 MDHEN and CDR2 SYDVKM. The CDR3 sequence is 15 residues long. The CDR3 nucleotides are TGTGCCAGCAGTTCCCCTTCGACAGGGAGCGACGAGCAGTACTTC. Protein sequence: CASSSPSTGSDEQYF. Drawing the rest from reference TRBV28 and TRBJ2-7, the complete variable domain is DVKVTQSSRYLVKRTGEKVFLECVQDMDHENMFWYRQDPGLGLRLIYFSYDVKMKEKGDIPEGYSVSREKKERFSLILESASTNQTSMYLCASSSPSTGSDEQYFGPGTRLTVT.

About this clone itself: Since the CDR3 does not end with the conserved phenylalanine or tryptophan, this likely comes from a read error. V is TRBV6-6 and J is TRBJ1-1; 8 bases line up with TRBD1. Matching the DNA end better, TRBJ2-2 makes the J call doubtful. The CDR3 runs to 12 residues. Germline CDR1 MNHNY, CDR2 SVGAGI (reference sequence). The CDR3 loop reads CASSLAGQVLFN. Here the CDR3 DNA reads TGTGCCAGCAGTCTGGCGGGACAGGTTCTGTTTAAT.

The rearrangement joins TRBV10-3 to TRBJ2-7; tentative D call: TRBD1 (6 bases). Germline V CDR1 and CDR2: ENHRY, SYGVKD. Trimming pared 6 bases from V and 7 bases from J, leaving 16 bases between. This CDR3 is 13 amino acids long. The DNA for the CDR3 is TGTGCCATCAGGGGGGACACGGTGTGGGAGCAGTACTTC. Translated: CAIRGDTVWEQYF.